Listed below are T cell receptor beta chains from one sample, sequenced in a study of shared clonotypes between healthy human individuals. The assay was immunoSEQ multiplex PCR, and TCRdb's table has in-frame clones only and misses some. The sample lists roughly 1 million clones, approximately 70% seen once, with nearly 1.5% in the top ten. Source material: memory CD4+ T cells sorted from blood. Receptors originate from a man between 18 and 35 years old in good health. Both conserved end residues are part of each CDR3. Each record gives: CDR3 DNA, CDR3 protein, J gene, V gene, D gene, clone size, CDR3 length. D genes are given only for firm matches. Not all rows give a size; the values are once, few, many and, for expanded clones, a class.

TGTGCCAGCAGCTCGGGACAGAATAATGAAAAACTGTTTTTT	CASSSGQNNEKLFF	TRBJ1-4	TRBV6-5	TRBD1	.	14
TGTGCCAGTAATCGGGGGATCGGGTATAATTCACCCCTCCACTTT	CASNRGIGYNSPLHF	TRBJ1-6	TRBV19	.	.	15
TGCAGCGTCCCCTGGGGGGGCCTTCAAGAGACCCAGTACTTC	CSVPWGGLQETQYF	TRBJ2-5	TRBV29-1	.	few	14
TGTGCCAGCAGCTTGGCTACAACAGGGAGGATCTTCGAGCAGTACTTC	CASSLATTGRIFEQYF	TRBJ2-7	TRBV5-6	.	.	16
TGCGCCAGCAGCTTCCCGGAGGGGGCCTATGAGCAGTTCTTC	CASSFPEGAYEQFF	TRBJ2-1	TRBV5-1	.	.	14
TGTGCCAGCTCACCTGACAGAAACTATGGCTACACCTTC	CASSPDRNYGYTF	TRBJ1-2	TRBV18	.	.	13
TGTGCCTGGAGTGTAGCGCTTATCGGACAGACTGAAGCTTTCTTT	CAWSVALIGQTEAFF	TRBJ1-1	TRBV30	.	few	15
TGTGCCAGCTCATCGAGGGACCTTAATCAGCCCCAGCATTTT	CASSSRDLNQPQHF	TRBJ1-5	TRBV18	.	.	14
TGTGCCAGCAGTGAAGGGACAGTGGGTTTGAAGACCCAGTACTTC	CASSEGTVGLKTQYF	TRBJ2-5	TRBV2	.	few	15
TGTGCCAGCAGCTCTCAGGTCCAAGAGACCCAGTACTTC	CASSSQVQETQYF	TRBJ2-5	TRBV7-2	.	.	13
TGTGCCTCGGTAAGAAAGGACAGGGGGAACTACGAGCAGTACTTC	CASVRKDRGNYEQYF	TRBJ2-7	TRBV30	TRBD1	.	15
TGTGCCACCGGGACAGGGGGGTTCGAGCAGTACTTC	CATGTGGFEQYF	TRBJ2-7	TRBV6-1	TRBD1	.	12
TGCAGCGTTGAAGACTGGGGTGGAGGGGAGTCGACTTACGAGCAGTACTTC	CSVEDWGGGESTYEQYF	TRBJ2-7	TRBV29-1	.	.	17
TGTGCCAGCAGCTTAGGACAGGGCAACTATGGCTACACCTTC	CASSLGQGNYGYTF	TRBJ1-2	TRBV5-5	TRBD1	.	14
TGTGCCAGCTTACAAACCCGAATCTATAACTATGGCTACACCTTC	CASLQTRIYNYGYTF	TRBJ1-2	TRBV28	.	.	15
TGTGCCAGCAGCCCCGGGGTAGCGGGGGTATCCTACGAGCAGTACTTC	CASSPGVAGVSYEQYF	TRBJ2-7	TRBV4-2	TRBD2	.	16
TGTGCCAGCAGTTCCCTGACAGGGAACACTGAAGCTTTCTTT	CASSSLTGNTEAFF	TRBJ1-1	TRBV27	.	few	14
TGTGCCAGCAGCTTTCAGAAGGGTCTCGAGCAGTACTTC	CASSFQKGLEQYF	TRBJ2-7	TRBV7-6	.	.	13
TGTGCCAGCAGCCTACCTAGTGGAAATGAGCAGTTCTTC	CASSLPSGNEQFF	TRBJ2-1	TRBV5-6	.	once	13
TGTGCCAGCAGCTTAGGATTTACGGGACTAGCCATAGAGAAAACAGGGTTCTTC	CASSLGFTGLAIEKTGFF	TRBJ2-1	TRBV7-2	TRBD2	.	18
TGTGCCAGCAGCGCGTCGGACTCGTTTCGGGAGCAGTACTTC	CASSASDSFREQYF	TRBJ2-7	TRBV5-4	.	.	14
TGCAGCGCCCAAAGGGGGGCCACCCAAGAGACCCAGTACTTC	CSAQRGATQETQYF	TRBJ2-5	TRBV29-1	.	.	14
TGTGCCAGCAGCTTCTCTCTTCTTAGGGGCTTCTATGGCTACACCTTC	CASSFSLLRGFYGYTF	TRBJ1-2	TRBV7-9	.	.	16
TGTGCCAGCAGCTTGGGGACAGCAAATCAGCCCCAGCATTTT	CASSLGTANQPQHF	TRBJ1-5	TRBV5-8	.	few	14
TGTGCCATCAGTGAGTCCCAGGGATCGGGGGAGCAGTACTTC	CAISESQGSGEQYF	TRBJ2-7	TRBV10-3	.	.	14
TGTGCCAGCAGTTTAAAAACTTGGCGGTTGGCAGAGAACACCGGGGAGCTGTTTTTT	CASSLKTWRLAENTGELFF	TRBJ2-2	TRBV27	.	.	19
TGTGCCTGGAACAGGTATAGCAATCAGCCCCAGCATTTT	CAWNRYSNQPQHF	TRBJ1-5	TRBV30	.	.	13
TGTGCCAGCAGTGATTTGGGACCCCGGGTCAATTCACCCCTCCACTTT	CASSDLGPRVNSPLHF	TRBJ1-6	TRBV2	.	.	16
TGCGCCAGCAGCCGCACCGGAAATTCCTACGAGCAGTACTTC	CASSRTGNSYEQYF	TRBJ2-7	TRBV4-3	.	.	14
TGTGCCAGTAGTTCCCAAGACAGGCGTCCCTACAATGAGCAGTTCTTC	CASSSQDRRPYNEQFF	TRBJ2-1	TRBV19	.	.	16
TGTGCCTGGAGGGACAGAGAGGATCAGCCCCAGCATTTT	CAWRDREDQPQHF	TRBJ1-5	TRBV30	.	few	13
TGTGCCAGCAGCTTAGCGGCGGGAGGGTCAATCGGGGAGCTGTTTTTT	CASSLAAGGSIGELFF	TRBJ2-2	TRBV7-6	TRBD2	few	16
TGCGCCAGCAGCCAAGGGGGGGGGCAGGTTAATGAAAAACTGTTTTTT	CASSQGGGQVNEKLFF	TRBJ1-4	TRBV4-1	.	few	16
TGCGCCAGCAGCTTGGGGCTAGCGGAGACCCAGTACTTC	CASSLGLAETQYF	TRBJ2-5	TRBV5-1	.	.	13
TGTGCCAGCAGCCTGGACAGGGAGATAGATACGCAGTATTTT	CASSLDREIDTQYF	TRBJ2-3	TRBV7-9	TRBD1	.	14
TGCGCCAGCAGCAAGGGACAGGGGAACTATGGCTACACCTTC	CASSKGQGNYGYTF	TRBJ1-2	TRBV5-1	TRBD1	.	14
TGTGCCAGCAGTCCCGGGGTAGCGGGATACTACGAGCAGTACTTC	CASSPGVAGYYEQYF	TRBJ2-7	TRBV5-4	TRBD2	.	15
TGTGCCAGCTCACCAGAGGACAGGCGAACCTACGAGCAGTACTTC	CASSPEDRRTYEQYF	TRBJ2-7	TRBV18	TRBD1	.	15
TGTGCCAGCAGCCCCGGGACAGCCCAAACGGAGACCCAGTACTTC	CASSPGTAQTETQYF	TRBJ2-5	TRBV7-9	TRBD1	.	15
TGTGCCAGCAGTTCTCTATTTGACATTCAGTACTTC	CASSSLFDIQYF	TRBJ2-4	TRBV28	.	.	12
TGCGCCAGCAGGCGACAGGGTGGGAATCAGCCCCAGCATTTT	CASRRQGGNQPQHF	TRBJ1-5	TRBV4-1	TRBD1	.	14
TGTGCCAGCAGCGCACTAGCGGGGGGCCCCCAGGAGACCCAGTACTTC	CASSALAGGPQETQYF	TRBJ2-5	TRBV2	TRBD2	.	16
TGTGCCAGCTCAAAAGGCTCGACTAGCGGAGGGGAGACCCAGTACTTC	CASSKGSTSGGETQYF	TRBJ2-5	TRBV18	TRBD2	once	16
TGTGCCTGGAGTCGGACCTACGAGCAGTACTTC	CAWSRTYEQYF	TRBJ2-7	TRBV30	.	.	11
TGTGCCAGCAGCTGGGAGGATGAAAAACTGTTTTTT	CASSWEDEKLFF	TRBJ1-4	TRBV7-9	.	.	12